These 16 T cell receptor beta chains share one sample of origin, sequenced in a study of beta chain features in type 1 diabetes. TCRB transcripts that were expressed got sequenced, as all of the isolated RNA had been reverse transcribed. Data came from immunoSEQ multiplex PCR; TCRdb stores just in-frame clones and leaves some out. The sample carries a few hundred thousand clones, 14% recorded once. The sample taken for sequencing was central memory CD4+ T cells from blood. All receptors come from a young man in good health.

This clone was counted many times. The chain is built from TRBV7-2 and TRBJ2-6; a weak D match, TRBD2 (7 bases). This CDR3 region has 18 residues. Germline V gene sequence: CDR1 SGHTA, CDR2 FQGNSA. Trimming shortened V by 0 bases and J by 0 bases, and 12 bases separated the two germline ends. CDR3 sequence: CASSLALRGASGANVLTF. The CDR3 coding sequence is TGTGCCAGCAGCTTAGCGCTCCGGGGGGCCTCTGGGGCCAACGTCCTGACTTTC. The full variable domain, in which reference TRBV7-2 and TRBJ2-6 provide the parts outside the CDR3, is GAGVSQSPSNKVTEKGKDVELRCDPISGHTALYWYRQSLGQGLEFLIYFQGNSAPDKSGLPSDRFSAERTGGSVSTLTIQRTQQEDSAVYLCASSLALRGASGANVLTFGAGSRLTVL.

This rearrangement joins TRBV7-2 to TRBJ2-2; 9 nucleotides agree with TRBD1. V lost 5 bases, J lost 0 bases, and 4 bases stayed unmatched. This CDR3 has 16 residues. Germline CDR1 and CDR2: SGHTA and FQGNSA. The CDR3, as DNA: TGTGCCAGCAGCGTTCGACAGGGGGCGAACACCGGGGAGCTGTTTTTT. This encodes CASSVRQGANTGELFF. Full variable domain (remainder filled in from reference TRBV7-2 and TRBJ2-2): GAGVSQSPSNKVTEKGKDVELRCDPISGHTALYWYRQSLGQGLEFLIYFQGNSAPDKSGLPSDRFSAERTGGSVSTLTIQRTQQEDSAVYLCASSVRQGANTGELFFGEGSRLTVL.

This clone came up a few times. The chain combines TRBV5-4 with TRBJ2-5; 8 nucleotides line up with TRBD2. CDR3 length: 15 residues. Losses at the gene ends were 0 bases for V and 5 bases for J; bases not matched to a gene: 6. Germline CDR1 reads SGHNT; CDR2 reads YYREEE (reference sequence). The CDR3 region is CASSLVGRGGETQYF. The CDR3 nucleotides are TGTGCCAGCAGCTTGGTCGGGCGCGGGGGGGAGACCCAGTACTTC.

This clone was counted only a few times. The chain employs TRBV15 and TRBJ2-1, with 7 bases lining up with TRBD1. Germline V gene sequence: CDR1 LNHNV, CDR2 YYDKDF (reference sequence). This CDR3 is built from 15 residues. With 4 bases clipped from V and 0 bases from J, the junction kept 3 bases outside the gene matches. The CDR3: CATSTRQGSYNEQFF. In DNA, the CDR3 is TGTGCCACCAGCACCCGACAGGGCTCCTACAATGAGCAGTTCTTC. Supplemented by reference TRBV15 and TRBJ2-1, the full variable domain reads DAMVIQNPRYQVTQFGKPVTLSCSQTLNHNVMYWYQQKSSQAPKLLFHYYDKDFNNEADTPDNFQSRRPNTSFCFLDIRSPGLGDTAMYLCATSTRQGSYNEQFFGPGTRLTVL.

This chain links TRBV5-4 with TRBJ2-6, with D hard to call. Germline values: CDR1 SGHNT, CDR2 YYREEE (reference sequence). The CDR3 has 16 residues. The germline V and J ends were trimmed by 4 bases and 0 bases, with 11 bases remaining between them. CDR3 DNA: TGTGCCAGCAGCCCCATTAAGGGCTCTGGGGCCAACGTCCTGACTTTC. This codes for CASSPIKGSGANVLTF.

The chain joins TRBV12-5 to TRBJ1-1, with 9 bases matching TRBD1. The V gene's germline CDR1 is LGHNT and CDR2 FRNRAP. This CDR3 contains 16 residues. The trim removed 0 bases at V and 2 bases at J, leaving 4 bases unmatched. The CDR3 loop is CASGLVLQGANTEAFF. CDR3 nucleotides: TGTGCTAGTGGTTTGGTGTTACAGGGGGCAAACACTGAAGCTTTCTTT.

The genes are TRBV11-2 and TRBJ2-6; no clear D. This CDR3 contains 15 residues. Germline CDR1 is SGHAT and CDR2 is FQNNGV. V was pared by 2 bases and J by 0 bases, with 5 bases between. In DNA form, the CDR3 reads TGTGCCAGCAGCTTAATGGGCTCTGGGGCCAACGTCCTGACTTTC. Translating it yields CASSLMGSGANVLTF.

V usage is TRBV27 and J usage is TRBJ2-5, with D possibly TRBD2 on 5 matching bases. Germline V CDR1 and CDR2: MNHEY, SMNVEV (reference sequence). The CDR3 covers 15 residues. The ends were cut back, 0 bases at V and 5 bases at J, with 13 bases in the middle. The CDR3 nucleotides read TGTGCCAGCAGTTTATCAGGGCATGTAGCGGAGACCCAGTACTTC. It codes for CASSLSGHVAETQYF.

This clone came up a few times. The rearrangement uses TRBV7-9 and TRBJ1-1, with TRBD1 as a possible D gene (5 bases). CDR3 length equals 13 residues. V gave up 1 base and J gave up 6 bases, with 9 bases separating them. Germline V gene data show CDR1 as SEHNR and CDR2 as FQNEAQ (reference sequence). CDR3 amino acids: CASSLVGEAEAFF. As DNA, the CDR3 is TGTGCCAGCAGCTTAGTGGGGGAGGCTGAAGCTTTCTTT. Full variable domain (rest looked up from reference TRBV7-9 and TRBJ1-1): DTGVSQNPRHKITKRGQNVTFRCDPISEHNRLYWYRQTLGQGPEFLTYFQNEAQLEKSRLLSDRFSAERPKGSFSTLEIQRTEQGDSAMYLCASSLVGEAEAFFGQGTRLTVV.

This clone was found many times. The chain uses TRBV6-1 and TRBJ1-5; no reliable D call. There are 13 residues in the CDR3. Germline V gene data show CDR1 as MNHNS and CDR2 as SASEGT. The ends were cut back, 3 bases at V and 7 bases at J, with 10 bases in the middle. The CDR3 bases are TGTGCCAGCAGTGATGACCCGACCCAGCCCCAGCATTTT. Translating gives CASSDDPTQPQHF.

A few counts support this clone. This sequence joins TRBV19 and TRBJ2-3, with 7 bases matching TRBD1. Germline CDR1 and CDR2: LNHDA and SQIVND (reference sequence). This CDR3 region has 18 residues. V was clipped by 5 bases and J by 2 bases; unmatched bases: 16. CDR3 bases: TGTGCCAGTAGTCACCTTAACAGGGGATTAGGTCCCACAGATACGCAGTATTTT. Translation gives CASSHLNRGLGPTDTQYF.

In this sample, this clone turned up a few times. This chain uses TRBV27 with TRBJ2-2, with a weak D call TRBD1 (5 bases). CDR1 is MNHEY, CDR2 SMNVEV, per germline (reference sequence). The V end lost 7 bases, the J end lost 5 bases, and 20 bases lay between the germline ends. CDR3 length: 16 residues. The CDR3 coding sequence is TGTGCCAGCACCCTAAAAAGTAACAGGAAGACCGGGGAGCTGTTTTTT. Its protein product is CASTLKSNRKTGELFF.

This clone was detected only a few times. The chain combines TRBV7-2 with TRBJ2-6, with TRBD1 matching over 10 bases. This CDR3 is built from 17 residues. Germline V lookup: CDR1 SGHTA, CDR2 FQGNSA. V trimming: 6 bases; J trimming: 2 bases; junction bases outside the gene matches: 7. CDR3 in DNA: TGTGCCAGCAGTCCTCCGGGACAGGGGACTGGGGCCAACGTCCTGACTTTC. Amino acids: CASSPPGQGTGANVLTF.

The genes are TRBV7-2 and TRBJ1-2; a weak D match, TRBD1 (6 bases). Germline CDR1 and CDR2: SGHTA and FQGNSA. V lost 4 bases and J 7 bases, leaving 13 bases between the germline ends. The CDR3 consists of 13 residues. The CDR3 reads CASSSRGLSGYTF. CDR3 nucleotides: TGTGCCAGCAGCTCCAGGGGACTGAGTGGCTACACCTTC.

This clone appeared a few times. The chain has TRBV7-2 and TRBJ1-2, with 8 bases identical to TRBD1. V was pared by 1 base and J by 2 bases, with 0 bases of the junction left unmatched. CDR3 length: 14 residues. CDR1 and CDR2 (germline): SGHTA, FQGNSA. CDR3 loop: CASSLGQGNYGYTF. The CDR3 coding sequence is TGTGCCAGCAGCTTAGGACAGGGGAACTATGGCTACACCTTC.

This clone was observed many times. The chain links TRBV7-2 to TRBJ2-5; D is unclear. Germline V CDR1 and CDR2: SGHTA, FQGNSA. Trimming pared 5 bases from V and 7 bases from J, leaving 11 bases between. The CDR3 is 12 amino acids. CDR3 sequence reads: CASSPPSRTQYF. CDR3 bases: TGTGCCAGCAGCCCCCCGAGTCGGACCCAGTACTTC.